This T cell receptor (beta chain) is drawn from a study of T cells in Graves' hyperthyroidism and ophthalmopathy. Whole-study results and caveats: Blood also contained most expanded thyroid clonotypes above 0.001. Ophthalmopathy was told apart from stable hyperthyroidism by a 13 V-J model.

Germline V lookup: CDR1 MNHEY, CDR2 SVGEGT. This CDR3 is built from 15 residues. The trim removed 5 bases at V and 1 base at J, leaving 7 bases unmatched. The CDR3 regions of TCR beta were amplified from RNA transcripts. The study used the HTBI primer set for a first-round RT-PCR of the TCR CDR3. One entry per CDR3 protein, called by TCRdb with MiXCR from the multiplex PCR reads. The sample has a few hundred thousand distinct CDR3 sequences, 15% to 18% seen once; the top ten hold 7.7%. Diagnosing involved the use of clinical symptoms, serum thyroxine and TRAb, thyroid ultrasound and orbital computed tomography. About this clonotype itself: No antigen is known for it.

This clonotype was obtained from a woman under 30 with Graves' hyperthyroidism. The V and J genes are TRBV6-2 or TRBV6-3 and TRBJ1-1, with 7 positions matching TRBD1. Source material: blood. CDR3 in amino acids: CASSPWDSRNTEAFF. The CDR3 DNA reads as TGTGCCAGCAGTCCCTGGGACAGCCGGAACACTGAAGCTTTCTTT.